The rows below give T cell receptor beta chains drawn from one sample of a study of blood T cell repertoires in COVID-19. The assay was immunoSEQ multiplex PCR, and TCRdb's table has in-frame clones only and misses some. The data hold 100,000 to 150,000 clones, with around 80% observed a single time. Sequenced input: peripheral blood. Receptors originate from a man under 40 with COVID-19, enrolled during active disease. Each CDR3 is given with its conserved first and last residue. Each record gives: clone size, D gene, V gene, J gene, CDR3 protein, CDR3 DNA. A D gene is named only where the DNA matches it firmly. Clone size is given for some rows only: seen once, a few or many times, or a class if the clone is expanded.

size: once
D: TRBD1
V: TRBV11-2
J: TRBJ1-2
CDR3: CASSIQGALGYGYTF
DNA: TGTGCCAGCAGCATTCAGGGGGCGCTGGGCTATGGCTACACCTTC

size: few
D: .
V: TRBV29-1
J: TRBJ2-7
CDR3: CSVVRQPRLDEQYF
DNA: TGCAGCGTTGTAAGACAGCCTCGCCTCGACGAGCAGTACTTC

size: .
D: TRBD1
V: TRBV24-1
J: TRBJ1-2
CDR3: CATSDRGQGYGYTF
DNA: TGTGCCACCAGTGACCGGGGACAGGGCTATGGCTACACCTTC

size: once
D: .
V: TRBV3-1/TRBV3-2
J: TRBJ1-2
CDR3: CASSQEGGAAGGYTF
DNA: TGTGCCAGCAGCCAAGAAGGGGGGGCCGCAGGTGGCTACACCTTC

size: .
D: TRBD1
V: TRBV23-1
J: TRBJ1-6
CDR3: CASSQSRTGNSPLHF
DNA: TGCGCCAGCAGTCAATCGAGGACAGGGAATTCACCCCTCCACTTT

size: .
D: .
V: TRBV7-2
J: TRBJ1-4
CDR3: CASSFGGEKLFF
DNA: TGTGCCAGCAGCTTCGGGGGTGAAAAACTGTTTTTT

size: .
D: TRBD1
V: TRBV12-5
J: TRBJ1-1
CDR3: CASGSGTGNTEAFF
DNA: TGTGCTAGTGGTTCCGGGACAGGGAACACTGAAGCTTTCTTT

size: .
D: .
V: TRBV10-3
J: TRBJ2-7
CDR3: CAISDVNYEQYF
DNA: TGTGCCATCAGTGACGTTAACTACGAGCAGTACTTC

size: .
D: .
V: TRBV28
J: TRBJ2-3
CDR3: CASGREWEDTQYF
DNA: TGTGCCAGCGGACGGGAGTGGGAAGATACGCAGTATTTT

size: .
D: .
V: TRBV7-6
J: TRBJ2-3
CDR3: CASSLARVSTDTQYF
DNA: TGTGCCAGCAGCTTAGCGCGGGTTAGCACAGATACGCAGTATTTT

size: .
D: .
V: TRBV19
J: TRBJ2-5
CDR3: CASSIDRVGGGLETQYF
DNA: TGTGCCAGTAGTATAGATCGGGTTGGAGGGGGCTTGGAGACCCAGTACTTC

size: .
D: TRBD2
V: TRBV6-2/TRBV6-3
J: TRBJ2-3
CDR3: CASSTALAGFTDTQYF
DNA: TGTGCCAGCAGTACCGCCCTAGCGGGGTTCACAGATACGCAGTATTTT

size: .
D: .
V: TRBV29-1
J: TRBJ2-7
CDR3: CSVGGTESSYEQYF
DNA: TGCAGCGTGGGCGGGACAGAGAGCTCCTACGAGCAGTACTTC

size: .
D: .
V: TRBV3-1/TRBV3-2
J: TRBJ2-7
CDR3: CASSQGSRGSEQYF
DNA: TGTGCCAGCAGCCAAGGCAGCAGGGGCAGCGAGCAGTACTTC

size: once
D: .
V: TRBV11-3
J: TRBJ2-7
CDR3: CASSLNSGEQYF
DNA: TGTGCCAGCAGCTTAAATTCGGGGGAGCAGTACTTC

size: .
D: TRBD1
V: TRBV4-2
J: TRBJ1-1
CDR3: CASSQEGQPLSEAFF
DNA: TGTGCCAGCAGCCAAGAGGGACAGCCTTTATCTGAAGCTTTCTTT

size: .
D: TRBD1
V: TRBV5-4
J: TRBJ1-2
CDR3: CASSLVAGGRGGYTF
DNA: TGTGCCAGCAGCTTGGTAGCAGGGGGTCGAGGTGGCTACACCTTC

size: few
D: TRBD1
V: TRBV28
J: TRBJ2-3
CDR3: CASSLGQGATDTQYF
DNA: TGTGCCAGCAGTTTAGGGCAGGGGGCGACAGATACGCAGTATTTT

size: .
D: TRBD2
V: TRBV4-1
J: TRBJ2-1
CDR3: CASSQGPSGSYNEQFF
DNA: TGCGCCAGCAGCCAAGGTCCTAGCGGGAGTTACAATGAGCAGTTCTTC

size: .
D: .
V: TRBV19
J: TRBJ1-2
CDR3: CASRHDISYGYTF
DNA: TGTGCCAGTAGGCACGACATATCCTATGGCTACACCTTC

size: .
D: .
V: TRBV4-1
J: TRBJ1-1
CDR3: CASSIFGLPKNTEAFF
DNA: TGCGCCAGCAGCATTTTTGGACTGCCGAAGAACACTGAAGCTTTCTTT

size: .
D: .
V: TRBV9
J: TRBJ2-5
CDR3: CASSVEGYQETQYF
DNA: TGTGCCAGCAGCGTAGAGGGGTACCAAGAGACCCAGTACTTC

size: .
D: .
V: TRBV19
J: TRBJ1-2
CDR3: CASSRPRGYYGYTF
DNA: TGTGCCAGTAGTCGACCCAGGGGTTACTATGGCTACACCTTC

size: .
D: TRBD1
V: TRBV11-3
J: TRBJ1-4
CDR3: CASTRGTGGFEKLFF
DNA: TGTGCCAGCACTAGAGGTACAGGGGGTTTTGAAAAACTGTTTTTT

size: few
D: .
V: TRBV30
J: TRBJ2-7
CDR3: CAWSITGYEQYF
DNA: TGTGCCTGGAGTATCACAGGCTACGAGCAGTACTTC

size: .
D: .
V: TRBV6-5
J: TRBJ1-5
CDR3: CASRGGHSNQPQHF
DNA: TGTGCCAGCAGAGGTGGGCATAGCAATCAGCCCCAGCATTTT

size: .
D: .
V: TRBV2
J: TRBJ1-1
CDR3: CASSEWGVEAFF
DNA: TGTGCCAGCAGTGAGTGGGGGGTTGAAGCTTTCTTT

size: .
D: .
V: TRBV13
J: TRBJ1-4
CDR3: CASSRSSLANEKLFF
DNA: TGTGCCAGCAGCCGGAGCTCTCTGGCTAATGAAAAACTGTTTTTT

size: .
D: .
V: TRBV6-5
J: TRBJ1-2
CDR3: CASSYTGIGYGYTF
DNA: TGTGCCAGCAGTTATACAGGGATTGGGTATGGCTACACCTTC

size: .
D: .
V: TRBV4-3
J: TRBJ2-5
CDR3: CASSLVGEGEETQYF
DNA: TGCGCCAGCAGCCTCGTCGGGGAGGGGGAGGAGACCCAGTACTTC

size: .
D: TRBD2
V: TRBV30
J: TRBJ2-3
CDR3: CAILAGALDTQYF
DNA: TGTGCCATACTAGCGGGGGCCCTAGATACGCAGTATTTT

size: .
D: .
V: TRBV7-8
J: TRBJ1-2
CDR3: CASSLVVGGLSTF
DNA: TGTGCCAGCAGCTTAGTAGTTGGCGGCCTCTCCACCTTC

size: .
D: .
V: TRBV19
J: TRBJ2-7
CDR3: CASSGAASSYEQYF
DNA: TGTGCCAGTAGTGGGGCAGCCAGCTCCTACGAGCAGTACTTC

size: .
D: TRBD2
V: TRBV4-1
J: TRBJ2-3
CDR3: CASSQPPMGGISTDTQYF
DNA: TGCGCCAGCAGCCAACCTCCCATGGGGGGGATCAGCACAGATACGCAGTATTTT

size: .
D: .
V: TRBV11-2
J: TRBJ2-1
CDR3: CASSPRLGGSSYNEQFF
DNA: TGTGCCAGCAGCCCACGCCTGGGGGGAAGTTCCTACAATGAGCAGTTCTTC

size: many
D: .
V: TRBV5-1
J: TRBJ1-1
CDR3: CASNPQGSSEAFF
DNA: TGCGCCAGCAACCCCCAGGGGAGCAGTGAAGCTTTCTTT

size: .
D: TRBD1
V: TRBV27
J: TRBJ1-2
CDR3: CASSLQGAGGYTF
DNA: TGTGCCAGCAGCCTTCAGGGGGCGGGCGGCTACACCTTC

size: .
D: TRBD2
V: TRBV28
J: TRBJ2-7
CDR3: CASSRSGSYEQYF
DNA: TGTGCCAGCAGTAGAAGCGGGAGCTACGAGCAGTACTTC

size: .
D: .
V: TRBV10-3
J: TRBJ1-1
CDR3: CAAKTGGELAEAFF
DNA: TGTGCCGCCAAGACCGGGGGGGAGCTTGCTGAAGCTTTCTTT

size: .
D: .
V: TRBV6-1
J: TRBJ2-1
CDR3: CASSEPYWNEQFF
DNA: TGTGCCAGCAGTGAACCCTATTGGAATGAGCAGTTCTTC

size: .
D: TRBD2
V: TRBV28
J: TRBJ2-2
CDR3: CASSLTSGNTGELFF
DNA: TGTGCCAGCAGTTTGACTAGCGGAAACACCGGGGAGCTGTTTTTT

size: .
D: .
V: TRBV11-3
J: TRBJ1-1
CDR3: CASSLSSTEHTEAFF
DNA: TGTGCCAGCAGCTTGTCCTCGACAGAGCACACTGAAGCTTTCTTT

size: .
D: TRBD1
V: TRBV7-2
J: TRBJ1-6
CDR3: CASSMGQGDNSPLHF
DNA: TGTGCCAGCAGCATGGGACAGGGTGATAATTCACCCCTCCACTTT

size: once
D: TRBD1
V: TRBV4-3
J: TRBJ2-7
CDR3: CASSQERGQGFSYEQYF
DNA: TGCGCCAGCAGCCAAGAGAGGGGACAGGGGTTCTCCTACGAGCAGTACTTC

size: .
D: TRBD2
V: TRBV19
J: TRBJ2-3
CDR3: CASMKPGLAATSTDTQYF
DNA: TGTGCCAGCATGAAACCGGGACTAGCGGCCACTAGCACAGATACGCAGTATTTT

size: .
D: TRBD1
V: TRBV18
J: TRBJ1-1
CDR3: CASSPGQGVGNTEAFF
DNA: TGTGCCAGCTCACCGGGACAGGGGGTAGGGAACACTGAAGCTTTCTTT

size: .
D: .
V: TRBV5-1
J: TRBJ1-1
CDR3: CASSLDGNRASEAFF
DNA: TGCGCCAGCAGCTTGGACGGAAACAGGGCGTCTGAAGCTTTCTTT